The entry that follows covers one T cell receptor beta chain sequence. The target antigen is unknown. The data were obtained in a study of memory CD4+ T cells and cytomegalovirus serostatus. Broader study findings: Of roughly 180 reported CMV TCRbeta sequences, around 63 were found in memory CD4+ repertoires.

Single viable CD3+CD4+CD8-CD45RO+ cells were sorted as the memory CD4+ T cells. In the authors' methods: After removing out-of-frame reads, over 2 million distinct TCRbeta sequences remained. Here immunoSEQ multiplex PCR was the method, and the copy in TCRdb shows in-frame clones only, minus some. V and J calls and clone size are those listed in that table; D and trimming were worked out from the DNA. The sample shows tens of thousands of clones, 65% to 80% of them seen only once. Trimming stripped 7 bases from V and 1 base from J, with 7 bases between. The CDR3 runs to 11 residues. Germline CDR1 DFQATT, CDR2 SNEGSKA (reference sequence).

Sequenced sample: memory CD4+ T cells from blood. This chain connects TRBV20-1 to TRBJ2-5; no clear D gene. The sequence derives from an adult in good health and CMV-seronegative. CDR3 sequence reads: CSGAIQETQYF. DNA of the CDR3: TGCAGTGGTGCAATCCAAGAGACCCAGTACTTC.